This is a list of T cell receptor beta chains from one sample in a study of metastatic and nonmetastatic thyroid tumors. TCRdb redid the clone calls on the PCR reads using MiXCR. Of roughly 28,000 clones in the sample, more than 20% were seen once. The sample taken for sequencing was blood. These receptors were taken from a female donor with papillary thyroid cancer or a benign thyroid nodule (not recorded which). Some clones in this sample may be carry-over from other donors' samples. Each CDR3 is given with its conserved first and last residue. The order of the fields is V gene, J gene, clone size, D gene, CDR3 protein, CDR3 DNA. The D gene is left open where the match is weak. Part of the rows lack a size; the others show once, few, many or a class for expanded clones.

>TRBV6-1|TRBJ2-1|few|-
CASSGLAGTESYNEQFF
TGTGCCAGCAGTGGGTTAGCCGGGACCGAATCCTACAATGAGCAGTTCTTC
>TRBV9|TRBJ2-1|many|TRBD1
CASSPFVGDRGLLWQFF
TGTGCCAGCAGCCCGTTTGTCGGGGACAGGGGGCTGTTATGGCAGTTCTTC
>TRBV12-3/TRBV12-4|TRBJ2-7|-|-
CASSFRPGMMGEQYF
TGTGCCAGCAGTTTTAGGCCGGGGATGATGGGCGAGCAGTACTTC
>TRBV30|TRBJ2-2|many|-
CAWRNTGELFF
TGTGCCTGGAGGAACACCGGGGAGCTGTTTTTT
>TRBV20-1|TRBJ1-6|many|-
CSARDLGTTGNSPLHF
TGCAGTGCTAGAGATCTTGGTACAACGGGAAATTCACCCCTCCACTTT
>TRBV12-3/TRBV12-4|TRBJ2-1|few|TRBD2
CASSPELAGGLDEQFF
TGTGCCAGCAGTCCGGAACTAGCGGGGGGCTTGGATGAGCAGTTCTTC
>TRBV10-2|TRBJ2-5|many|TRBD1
CASSLTGLETQYF
TGCGCCAGCAGCCTGACAGGGTTGGAGACCCAGTACTTC
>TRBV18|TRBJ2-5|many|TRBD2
CASSPGTSEQTQYF
TGTGCCAGCTCACCCGGGACTAGCGAACAGACCCAGTACTTC
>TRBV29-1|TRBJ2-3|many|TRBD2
CSVKPGLAGNPDTQYF
TGCAGCGTTAAACCGGGACTAGCGGGAAACCCAGATACGCAGTATTTT
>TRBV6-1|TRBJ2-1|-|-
CASSGLAGTESYNEQFF
TGTGCCAGCAGTGGGTTGGCCGGGACCGAATCCTACAATGAGCAGTTCTTC
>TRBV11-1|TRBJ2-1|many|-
CVSSQLRGSYNEQFF
TGTGTCAGCAGCCAACTAAGGGGCTCCTACAATGAGCAGTTCTTC
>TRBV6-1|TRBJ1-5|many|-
CASRTGFYDSNQPQHF
TGTGCCAGCAGGACAGGTTTTTACGATAGCAATCAGCCCCAGCATTTT
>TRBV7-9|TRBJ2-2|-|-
CASRISVVGELFF
TGTGCCAGCAGAATTTCGGTCGTCGGGGAGCTGTTTTTT
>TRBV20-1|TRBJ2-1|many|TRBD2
CSAIKAGGGNEQFF
TGCAGTGCCATCAAAGCGGGGGGTGGCAATGAGCAGTTCTTC
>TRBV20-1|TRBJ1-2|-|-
CSATEDYGYTF
TGCAGTGCTACGGAGGACTATGGCTACACCTTC
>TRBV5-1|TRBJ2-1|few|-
CASSLDFQNEQFF
TGCGCCAGCAGCTTGGACTTTCAGAATGAGCAGTTCTTC
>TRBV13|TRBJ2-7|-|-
CASSFGAAHEQYF
TGTGCCAGCAGCTTCGGAGCGGCTCACGAGCAGTACTTC
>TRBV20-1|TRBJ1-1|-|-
CSARDPGLLNTEAFF
TGCAGTGCTAGAGATCCAGGACTTCTGAACACTGAAGCTTTCTTT
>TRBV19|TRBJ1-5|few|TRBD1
CASSIGTGGSQPQHF
TGTGCCAGTAGTATCGGGACAGGGGGCAGTCAGCCCCAGCATTTT
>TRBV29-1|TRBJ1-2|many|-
CSVKRTDYGYTF
TGCAGCGTGAAAAGGACAGACTATGGCTACACCTTC
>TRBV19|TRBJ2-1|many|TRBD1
CASSGQGGYNEQFF
TGTGCCAGTAGCGGACAGGGGGGGTACAATGAGCAGTTCTTC
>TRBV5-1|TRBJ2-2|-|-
CASRKGGTGELFF
TGCGCCAGCAGAAAGGGGGGCACCGGGGAGCTGTTTTTT
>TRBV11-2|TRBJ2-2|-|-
CASSGSGNRIHTGELFF
TGTGCCAGCAGCGGGTCGGGGAACAGAATACACACCGGGGAGCTGTTTTTT
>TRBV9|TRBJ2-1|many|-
CASSVGGAGHRRTVYNEQFF
TGTGCCAGCAGCGTAGGGGGGGCAGGCCATCGAAGGACAGTCTACAATGAGCAGTTCTTC
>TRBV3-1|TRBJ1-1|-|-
CASSPGGPGTEAFF
TGTGCCAGCAGCCCCGGGGGTCCGGGGACTGAAGCTTTCTTT
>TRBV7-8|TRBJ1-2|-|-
CASSLEGVKVYTF
TGTGCCAGCAGCTTAGAGGGGGTGAAGGTCTACACCTTC
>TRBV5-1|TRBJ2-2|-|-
CASSSGGDGGELFF
TGCGCCAGCAGTTCGGGGGGCGATGGCGGGGAGCTGTTTTTT
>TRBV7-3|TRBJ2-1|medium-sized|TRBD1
CASSFSPARTGGRNEQFF
TGTGCCAGCAGCTTTTCCCCGGCCCGGACAGGGGGCCGGAATGAGCAGTTCTTC
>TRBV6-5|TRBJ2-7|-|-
CASSYSSPRSEQYF
TGTGCCAGCAGTTACAGTAGCCCGCGGAGCGAGCAGTACTTC
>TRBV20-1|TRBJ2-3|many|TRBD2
CSAAGWDLAGGTDTQYF
TGCAGTGCTGCGGGTTGGGACCTAGCGGGAGGCACAGATACGCAGTATTTT
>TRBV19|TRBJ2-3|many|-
CASSTTRQTDTQYF
TGTGCCAGTAGTACCACCCGACAGACAGATACGCAGTATTTT
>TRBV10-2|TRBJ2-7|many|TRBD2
CASSTSESSYEQYF
TGCGCCAGCAGTACTAGCGAAAGCTCCTACGAGCAGTACTTC
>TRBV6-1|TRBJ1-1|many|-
CASSWGNTEAFF
TGTGCCAGCAGTTGGGGTAACACTGAAGCTTTCTTT
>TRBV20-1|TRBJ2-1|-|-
CSAGGPNEQFF
TGCAGTGCGGGGGGACCGAATGAGCAGTTCTTC
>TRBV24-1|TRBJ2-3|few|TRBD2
CATSIGAGDTDTQYF
TGTGCCACCAGTATCGGAGCGGGGGACACAGATACGCAGTATTTT
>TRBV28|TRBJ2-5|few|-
CASSSGTLTRETQYF
TGTGCCAGCAGTTCAGGGACCCTCACTCGAGAGACCCAGTACTTC
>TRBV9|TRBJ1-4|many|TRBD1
CASSVDQGVREKLFF
TGTGCCAGCAGCGTAGACCAGGGGGTAAGAGAAAAACTGTTTTTT
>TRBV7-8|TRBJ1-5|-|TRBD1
CASSLADRGIQPQHF
TGTGCCAGCAGCTTAGCGGACAGGGGGATTCAGCCCCAGCATTTT
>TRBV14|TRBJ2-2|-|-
CASSQENSGELFF
TGTGCCAGCAGCCAAGAGAACAGCGGGGAGCTGTTTTTT